This passage covers 19 T cell receptor beta chains from one sample sequenced in a study of blood T cell repertoires in COVID-19. Data came from immunoSEQ multiplex PCR; TCRdb stores just in-frame clones and leaves some out. This sample has around 50,000 clones; 90% occur once, and the top ten carry 19%. Sequences were obtained from peripheral blood. Every receptor here comes from a man aged 70 or older with active COVID-19.

The chain has TRBV19 and TRBJ1-5; TRBD1 aligns across 7 bases. Unmatched junction bases numbered 4, after V lost 5 bases and J lost 3 bases. From germline, CDR1 is LNHDA and CDR2 SQIVND (reference sequence). The CDR3 extends over 14 amino acids. The CDR3 DNA sequence: TGTGCCAGTAGTCCGGGACAGTACAATCAGCCCCAGCATTTT. It is translated as CASSPGQYNQPQHF.

The table lists this clone with a few counts. The chain links TRBV7-9 to TRBJ1-6; D remains ambiguous. The germline gives CDR1 SEHNR, CDR2 FQNEAQ (reference sequence). Trimming removed 1 base at V and 0 bases at J, with 7 bases between. This CDR3 contains 16 residues. Here the CDR3 reads CASSLDGSSYNSPLHF. CDR3 bases: TGTGCCAGCAGCTTAGACGGGAGCTCCTATAATTCACCCCTCCACTTT.

This clone has only one observation. The rearrangement uses TRBV28 and TRBJ2-1; D is unclear. CDR1 is MDHEN, CDR2 SYDVKM, per germline. Trimming shortened V by 2 bases and J by 5 bases, and 4 bases separated the two germline ends. The CDR3 runs to 12 residues. CDR3: CASSLRDNEQFF. The DNA for the CDR3 is TGTGCCAGCAGTTTACGGGACAATGAGCAGTTCTTC.

This chain connects TRBV14 to TRBJ2-5; D is unresolved. The germline V gene encodes CDR1 SGHDN and CDR2 FVKESK. Trimming cost V 1 base and J 4 bases, with 7 bases left between them. The CDR3 is 13 residues long. For the CDR3, the DNA is TGTGCCAGCAGCCAAGGGCGGAGAGAGACCCAGTACTTC. Amino acid sequence: CASSQGRRETQYF.

The chain uses TRBV5-1 and TRBJ2-3; D is uncertain. V lost 4 bases, J lost 0 bases, and 3 bases lay in between. The CDR3 extends over 12 amino acids. Germline CDR1 and CDR2: SGHRS and YFSETQ. CDR3 nucleotides: TGCGCCAGCAGCCAAAGCACAGATACGCAGTATTTT. This sequence encodes CASSQSTDTQYF.

This chain uses TRBV18 with TRBJ1-2; TRBD1 matches at 9 bases. The germline CDR1 and CDR2 sequences are KGHSH and LQKENI. The CDR3 length is 15 residues. With V trimmed by 4 bases and J by 1 base, 4 bases remained unmatched. The CDR3 is CASSRGQGRNYGYTF. The DNA of the CDR3 is TGTGCCAGCTCACGAGGACAGGGGCGTAACTATGGCTACACCTTC.

The rearrangement uses TRBV7-9 and TRBJ2-1, with a weak D call TRBD1 (5 bases). This CDR3 has 16 amino acids. Between the trimmed V and J ends, which lost 4 bases and 0 bases, there was a span of 13 bases. CDR1 and CDR2 from the germline V gene are SEHNR and FQNEAQ (reference sequence). The CDR3 nucleotides read TGTGCCAGCAGCTCGAGACAGTTTAGCTCCTACAATGAGCAGTTCTTC. This translates into CASSSRQFSSYNEQFF.

This clone has only one observation. This chain uses TRBV19 with TRBJ2-7; no firm D call. Germline lookup yields CDR1 LNHDA and CDR2 SQIVND (reference sequence). The CDR3 is 14 amino acids. V was pared by 1 base and J by 2 bases, with 9 bases between. The DNA for the CDR3 is TGTGCCAGTAGTATAGGGAGCCGAACCTACGAGCAGTACTTC. Translated: CASSIGSRTYEQYF.

This chain links TRBV7-2 with TRBJ2-3, with a possible D match to TRBD1 (5 bases). The V end lost 0 bases, the J end lost 6 bases, and 7 bases lay between the germline ends. CDR3 length: 13 amino acids. CDR1 and CDR2 (germline): SGHTA, FQGNSA. The CDR3 DNA is TGTGCCAGCAGCTTAGCCAGGGATGATACGCAGTATTTT. It translates to CASSLARDDTQYF.

This clone was counted only a few times. The gene calls are TRBV14 and TRBJ2-7, with 9 positions matching TRBD1. The ends lost 1 base at V and 2 bases at J; junction bases unmatched: 6. The CDR3 consists of 16 residues. Germline assignment: CDR1 SGHDN and CDR2 FVKESK. Here the CDR3 DNA reads TGTGCCAGCAGCCAAGGGTTGGGACAGGGACCCTACGAGCAGTACTTC. It translates to CASSQGLGQGPYEQYF.

This clone was recorded only once. The J gene is TRBJ2-5, the V gene TRBV27; D possibly corresponds to TRBD2 (6 bases). Looked up from germline, CDR1 is MNHEY and CDR2 is SMNVEV (reference sequence). The CDR3 runs 14 residues. V was trimmed by 3 bases and J by 4 bases, leaving 12 bases between them. In nucleotides, the CDR3 is TGTGCCAGCAGTTTGGTAGGCGGGATAGAGACCCAGTACTTC. This encodes CASSLVGGIETQYF.

This clone was counted once. The chain uses TRBV11-3 and TRBJ2-7; possible D gene TRBD2, 5 bases. The CDR3 totals 13 residues. Germline V gene sequence: CDR1 SGHNT, CDR2 YENEEA. V shed 2 bases and J shed 6 bases, with 11 bases lying between them. The CDR3 sequence is CASSLKEAGEQYF. Written as DNA, the CDR3 is TGTGCCAGCAGCTTAAAGGAGGCAGGCGAGCAGTACTTC.

The chain is built from TRBV5-1 and TRBJ2-1; 11 bases align to TRBD2. The V segment lost 1 base and the J segment 7 bases; nucleotides outside the gene matches: 4. The CDR3 contains 15 residues. Germline assignment: CDR1 SGHRS and CDR2 YFSETQ. The CDR3 region has the DNA TGCGCCAGCAGCTTGTTAGCGGGAGGGACTAATGAGCAGTTCTTC. It is translated as CASSLLAGGTNEQFF. Full variable domain (outside the CDR3, taken from reference TRBV5-1 and TRBJ2-1): KAGVTQTPRYLIKTRGQQVTLSCSPISGHRSVSWYQQTPGQGLQFLFEYFSETQRNKGNFPGRFSGRQFSNSRSEMNVSTLELGDSALYLCASSLLAGGTNEQFFGPGTRLTVL.

This chain connects TRBV18 to TRBJ2-7; a weak D match, TRBD2 (5 bases). V was cut by 0 bases and J by 2 bases, with 5 bases left in between. The CDR3 loop spans 13 amino acids. Looked up from germline, CDR1 is KGHSH and CDR2 is LQKENI. In DNA form, the CDR3 reads TGTGCCAGCTCACCACCGGAGGCCTACGAGCAGTACTTC. It translates to CASSPPEAYEQYF.

The chain employs TRBV18 and TRBJ2-7, with D perhaps matching TRBD2 (6 bases). Trimming pared 1 base from V and 3 bases from J, leaving 7 bases between. CDR3 length: 13 residues. In germline, CDR1 is KGHSH, CDR2 LQKENI. The CDR3 sequence: CASSPRSGYEQYF. CDR3 DNA sequence: TGTGCCAGCTCACCACGTAGCGGCTACGAGCAGTACTTC.

The chain employs TRBV7-6 and TRBJ2-7; the match to TRBD2 covers 8 bases. V gave up 2 bases and J gave up 6 bases; unmatched junction bases: 9. The CDR3 is 15 residues long. Per germline, CDR1 SGHVS and CDR2 FNYEAQ. CDR3: CASSLTPGGVVEQYF. For the CDR3, the DNA is TGTGCCAGCAGCTTAACCCCGGGAGGGGTGGTCGAGCAGTACTTC.

The chain recombines TRBV7-6 with TRBJ2-1, with TRBD2 matching 13 bases. J lost 4 bases, V lost 4 bases, and 4 bases had no gene match. The CDR3 extends over 16 amino acids. CDR1 and CDR2 (germline): SGHVS, FNYEAQ. CDR3 DNA: TGTGCCAGCAGCTCCAGACTAGCGGGGGGATACAATGAGCAGTTCTTC. This encodes CASSSRLAGGYNEQFF.

The chain has TRBV4-3 and TRBJ2-7, with D unclear. Between the trimmed V and J ends, which lost 0 bases and 2 bases, there was a span of 11 bases. Germline values: CDR1 LGHNA, CDR2 YSLEER. This CDR3 has 15 amino acids. The CDR3 reads CASSQDPRNAYEQYF. The CDR3 DNA reads TGCGCCAGCAGCCAAGATCCCAGGAACGCCTACGAGCAGTACTTC.

The V gene is TRBV7-2, the J gene TRBJ2-5; TRBD2 aligns across 8 bases. CDR3 length: 17 residues. Germline V gene data show CDR1 as SGHTA and CDR2 as FQGNSA. Trimming at V came to 1 base and at J to 0 bases, leaving 7 bases not matched to a gene. This chain's CDR3 is CASSLEGLETYQETQYF. The CDR3 nucleotides are TGTGCCAGCAGCTTAGAGGGACTAGAGACCTACCAAGAGACCCAGTACTTC.